The 32 T cell receptor beta chains below all came from one sample that was sequenced in a study of PD-1 blockade in classical Hodgkin lymphoma. Brentuximab vedotin exposure varied among the patients, all of whom had relapsed after autologous stem cell transplantation. Produced via immunoSEQ multiplex PCR; TCRdb's table is partial and in-frame only. The sample holds around 91,000 clones, 75% to 90% seen once. Sequenced material: peripheral blood mononuclear cells (PBMCs), taken at baseline. These receptor sequences come from a human donor with classical Hodgkin lymphoma.

The gene calls are TRBV10-3 and TRBJ2-7, with D maybe TRBD2 (6 bases). Germline assignment: CDR1 ENHRY and CDR2 SYGVKD. The CDR3 totals 16 residues. Deletions cut 3 bases from V and 3 bases from J, with 18 bases between. CDR3 in DNA: TGTGCCATCAGTGAAGACGATCGACTAGTAAACTACGAGCAGTACTTC. Translating gives CAISEDDRLVNYEQYF.

The chain carries TRBV7-2 and TRBJ2-2; D unresolved. Germline values: CDR1 SGHTA, CDR2 FQGNSA. CDR3 length: 13 amino acids. Trimming removed 0 bases at V and 7 bases at J, with 6 bases between. CDR3 coding DNA: TGTGCCAGCAGCTTAGCCTCTGGCGGGGAGCTGTTTTTT. It is translated as CASSLASGGELFF.

V is TRBV10-1 and J is TRBJ2-1; 8 bases line up with TRBD2. Germline V lookup: CDR1 WNHNN, CDR2 SYGVQD (reference sequence). This CDR3 comprises 16 residues. The V and J ends lost 3 bases and 0 bases, in that order; junction bases with no gene match: 4. The CDR3 bases are TGCGCCAGCAGTGAAACCGGGGGGGGCTCCTACAATGAGCAGTTCTTC. Translated: CASSETGGGSYNEQFF.

This sequence joins TRBV6-6 and TRBJ2-2; tentatively, D is TRBD1 (6 bases). V was trimmed by 7 bases and J by 7 bases, leaving 10 bases between them. Germline V gene sequence: CDR1 MNHNY, CDR2 SVGAGI (reference sequence). The CDR3 is 12 amino acids. Here the CDR3 reads CASILQGGELFF. The CDR3 DNA sequence: TGTGCCAGCATTTTACAGGGCGGGGAGCTGTTTTTT.

J is TRBJ2-1 and V is TRBV6-5, with 10 bases aligning to TRBD1. The CDR3 loop spans 16 amino acids. J was trimmed by 7 bases and V by 0 bases; bases with no gene match: 6. The germline V gene encodes CDR1 MNHEY and CDR2 SVGAGI. CDR3 coding DNA: TGTGCCAGCAGTTACTCGGTTGGGACAGGGGCGAATGAGCAGTTCTTC. Translating gives CASSYSVGTGANEQFF.

With respect to this clone: This sample also contains other DNA sequences that code for the same CDR3. The chain carries TRBV4-1 and TRBJ2-7; the D gene is possibly TRBD2 (5 bases). The V gene's germline CDR1 is MGHRA and CDR2 YSYEKL. The CDR3 covers 13 residues. The germline V and J ends were trimmed by 4 bases and 5 bases, with 12 bases remaining between them. The CDR3 reads CASSLTGSHEQYF. The CDR3 bases are TGCGCCAGCAGCCTCACGGGGTCCCACGAGCAGTACTTC.

CDR3 in amino acids: CASSLGQGTNQPQHF. DNA of the CDR3: TGCGCCAGCAGCTTGGGACAGGGGACGAATCAGCCCCAGCATTTT. V and J are TRBV5-1 and TRBJ1-5; TRBD1 matches at 8 bases. Germline V gene data show CDR1 as SGHRS and CDR2 as YFSETQ. CDR3 length: 15 amino acids. The ends lost 0 bases at V and 4 bases at J; junction bases unmatched: 3. Drawing the rest from reference TRBV5-1 and TRBJ1-5, the complete variable domain is KAGVTQTPRYLIKTRGQQVTLSCSPISGHRSVSWYQQTPGQGLQFLFEYFSETQRNKGNFPGRFSGRQFSNSRSEMNVSTLELGDSALYLCASSLGQGTNQPQHFGDGTRLSIL.

The rearrangement uses TRBV29-1 and TRBJ1-1, with a tentative D call TRBD1 (5 bases). Trimming pared 3 bases from V and 6 bases from J, leaving 14 bases between. The CDR3 loop spans 13 amino acids. In germline, CDR1 is SQVTM, CDR2 ANQGSEA. The CDR3 DNA is TGCAGCGTTGAGGGAGGGACTAGCCCTGAAGCTTTCTTT. Amino acid sequence: CSVEGGTSPEAFF.

The chain has TRBV29-1 and TRBJ2-7; TRBD1 matches 7 bases. The CDR3 length is 15 residues. CDR1 and CDR2 from the germline V gene are SQVTM and ANQGSEA. The junction had 9 bases not matched to a gene; V was cut back by 0 bases and J by 4 bases. As DNA, the CDR3 is TGCAGCGTTGAAGAGGGGCCAGGGGGTACGTACGAGCAGTACTTC. Amino acid sequence: CSVEEGPGGTYEQYF.

This clone was recorded a few times. V usage is TRBV5-1 and J usage is TRBJ1-3; TRBD1 is a possible D gene (5 bases). The CDR3 length is 14 residues. The V end was cut by 4 bases, the J end by 3 bases, with 11 bases between. Germline V gene lookup returns CDR1 SGHRS and CDR2 YFSETQ. The CDR3 DNA reads as TGCGCCAGCAGCCCCCGGGACGGTGGAAACACCATATATTTT. Translation gives CASSPRDGGNTIYF.

The chain uses TRBV30 and TRBJ2-3; perhaps TRBD2 as D (7 bases). V was pared by 5 bases and J by 2 bases, with 17 bases between. CDR3 length: 15 residues. Germline CDR1 reads GTSNPN; CDR2 reads SVGIG (reference sequence). CDR3 coding DNA: TGTGCCTGGGACCGAGGGGGGGGAATCACAGATACGCAGTATTTT. It translates to CAWDRGGGITDTQYF.

This clone was observed once. This chain joins TRBV10-3 and TRBJ1-1; perhaps TRBD1 as D (6 bases). The V and J ends lost 3 bases and 1 base respectively, with 12 bases between them. The CDR3 is made up of 15 amino acids. Germline assignment: CDR1 ENHRY and CDR2 SYGVKD. CDR3 nucleotides: TGTGCCATCAGTGACCCGGGGGGCAGGAACACTGAAGCTTTCTTT. Its translation: CAISDPGGRNTEAFF.

This clone was found a few times. This sequence joins TRBV6-6 and TRBJ1-5, with D uncertain. Between the trimmed V and J ends, which lost 6 bases and 4 bases, there was a span of 10 bases. This CDR3 spans 13 amino acids. Germline CDR1 reads MNHNY; CDR2 reads SVGAGI (reference sequence). Here the CDR3 DNA reads TGTGCCAGCAGCCTGGGCCCTAATCAGCCCCAGCATTTT. Its protein is CASSLGPNQPQHF.

The V and J genes are TRBV14 and TRBJ1-4, with 7 nucleotides matching TRBD1. After removal of 4 bases from V and 8 bases from J, the junction contained 10 bases not matched to a gene. The CDR3 spans 15 residues. Germline V CDR1 and CDR2: SGHDN, FVKESK. The CDR3 DNA follows: TGTGCCAGCAGCCTCCGACAGGGATTCAACGAAAAACTGTTTTTT. Its protein product is CASSLRQGFNEKLFF.

This clone was seen a single time. This chain connects TRBV30 to TRBJ2-3; D gene uncertain. Deletions cut 0 bases from V and 6 bases from J, with 7 bases between. The germline V gene has CDR1 GTSNPN and CDR2 SVGIG (reference sequence). The CDR3 consists of 12 residues. CDR3 DNA: TGTGCCTGGAGTGTACTGGGGGATACGCAGTATTTT. Encoded protein: CAWSVLGDTQYF.

This chain uses TRBV5-6 with TRBJ1-2; 8 nucleotides align to TRBD1. The ends lost 0 bases at V and 4 bases at J; junction bases unmatched: 2. The germline V gene has CDR1 SGHDT and CDR2 YYEEEE. CDR3 length: 14 amino acids. The CDR3 region has the DNA TGTGCCAGCAGCTTGGGACAGGGGTCCTATGGCTACACCTTC. This gives the protein CASSLGQGSYGYTF.

The chain carries TRBV2 and TRBJ2-3; TRBD2 matches 11 bases. Losses at the gene ends were 7 bases for V and 3 bases for J; bases not matched to a gene: 6. CDR3 length equals 15 residues. CDR1 is SNHLY, CDR2 FYNNEI, per germline. CDR3 nucleotides: TGTGCCAGCACCCAAACTAGCGGGAGAACAGATACGCAGTATTTT. Protein sequence: CASTQTSGRTDTQYF. Together with reference TRBV2 and TRBJ2-3, the CDR3 gives the full variable domain: EPEVTQTPSHQVTQMGQEVILRCVPISNHLYFYWYRQILGQKVEFLVSFYNNEISEKSEIFDDQFSVERPDGSNFTLKIRSTKLEDSAMYFCASTQTSGRTDTQYFGPGTRLTVL.

The chain carries TRBV15 and TRBJ2-5; D unresolved. Per the germline V gene, CDR1 is LNHNV and CDR2 is YYDKDF (reference sequence). Trimming removed 0 bases from V and 5 bases from J, with 7 bases in between. This CDR3 has 13 amino acids. The CDR3 loop is CATSRESSETQYF. The CDR3 coding sequence is TGTGCCACCAGCAGAGAAAGTTCGGAGACCCAGTACTTC.

This chain connects TRBV4-3 to TRBJ2-5; 15 nucleotides line up with TRBD2. The J call may be wrong; the DNA end is better matched by TRBJ2-7. The CDR3 length is 16 residues. Germline V gene lookup returns CDR1 LGHNA and CDR2 YSLEER. The CDR3 DNA sequence: TGCGCCAGCAGCCCGGGACTAGCGGGAGGAAACTACGAGCAGTACTTC. Protein product: CASSPGLAGGNYEQYF.

The chain recombines TRBV27 with TRBJ1-1; D is undetermined. The CDR3 consists of 14 residues. Trimming removed 7 bases at V and 2 bases at J, with 14 bases between. Germline-derived CDR1 and CDR2 are MNHEY and SMNVEV (reference sequence). Written as DNA, the CDR3 is TGTGCCAGCACCCTAACGCGGGGAAACACTGAAGCTTTCTTT. It translates to CASTLTRGNTEAFF.

This chain uses TRBV6-5 with TRBJ1-4, with 9 positions matching TRBD1. This CDR3 has 16 residues. J was trimmed by 10 bases and V by 2 bases; bases with no gene match: 11. The germline gives CDR1 MNHEY, CDR2 SVGAGI. CDR3: CASSYTSDRGVGKLFF. The CDR3 nucleotides read TGTGCCAGCAGTTACACCTCGGACAGGGGTGTAGGAAAACTGTTTTTT.

The chain links TRBV1 to TRBJ1-5. TRBV1 is listed as a pseudogene. CDR3 length: 23 residues. The CDR3 loop is CTSSQGLIVRLLKRVRGNQPQHF. CDR3 bases: TGCACCAGCAGCCAGGGTCTTATAGTGAGACTACTGAAACGAGTAAGGGGCAATCAGCCCCAGCATTTT.

The V gene is TRBV18, the J gene TRBJ2-5, with D perhaps matching TRBD1 (6 bases). The V end lost 6 bases, the J end lost 1 base, and 33 bases lay between the germline ends. The CDR3 consists of 21 residues. Germline CDR1 and CDR2: KGHSH and LQKENI. The CDR3 reads CASSSMASNPGLGGPQETQYF. In DNA, the CDR3 is TGTGCCAGCTCGTCAATGGCTTCAAATCCAGGGCTAGGGGGACCCCAAGAGACCCAGTACTTC. Together with reference TRBV18 and TRBJ2-5, the CDR3 gives the full variable domain: NAGVMQNPRHLVRRRGQEARLRCSPMKGHSHVYWYRQLPEEGLKFMVYLQKENIIDESGMPKERFSAEFPKEGPSILRIQQVVRGDSAAYFCASSSMASNPGLGGPQETQYFGPGTRLLVL.

The rearrangement joins TRBV19 to TRBJ2-1; 13 bases line up with TRBD2. Germline CDR1 reads LNHDA; CDR2 reads SQIVND (reference sequence). The length of the CDR3 is 17 residues. After removal of 5 bases from V and 7 bases from J, the junction contained 11 bases not matched to a gene. As DNA, the CDR3 is TGTGCCAGTAGTGACCGACCCCGGACTAGCGGGAGAAATGAGCAGTTCTTC. Protein: CASSDRPRTSGRNEQFF.

This clone was observed a single time. The chain combines TRBV19 with TRBJ2-7; D not certain. V dropped 3 bases and J dropped 0 bases, with 9 bases sitting between them. The CDR3 is made up of 14 amino acids. Germline-derived CDR1 and CDR2 are LNHDA and SQIVND (reference sequence). The CDR3 region is CASSISGSSYEQYF. The DNA of the CDR3 is TGTGCCAGTAGTATTTCAGGAAGCTCCTACGAGCAGTACTTC.

This clone appeared a few times. This chain links TRBV11-2 with TRBJ2-5, with D perhaps matching TRBD2 (6 bases). With 1 base removed from V and 1 base from J, the gap between germline ends came to 13 bases. The CDR3 extends over 16 amino acids. From germline, CDR1 is SGHAT and CDR2 FQNNGV. DNA of the CDR3: TGTGCCAGCAGCTTAGGACTAGACCCCTTCCAAGAGACCCAGTACTTC. Residues: CASSLGLDPFQETQYF. Supplemented by reference TRBV11-2 and TRBJ2-5, the full variable domain reads EAGVAQSPRYKIIEKRQSVAFWCNPISGHATLYWYQQILGQGPKLLIQFQNNGVVDDSQLPKDRFSAERLKGVDSTLKIQPAKLEDSAVYLCASSLGLDPFQETQYFGPGTRLLVL.

This clone was counted between two and nine times. V usage is TRBV15 and J usage is TRBJ2-3; 8 bases fit TRBD2. Germline-derived CDR1 and CDR2 are LNHNV and YYDKDF (reference sequence). V lost 3 bases, J lost 2 bases, and 4 bases stayed unmatched. The CDR3 is made up of 15 amino acids. CDR3 bases: TGTGCCACCAGCAGGGAAGCGGGAGCCACAGATACGCAGTATTTT. This sequence encodes CATSREAGATDTQYF.

The chain employs TRBV7-9 and TRBJ2-2, with 11 bases fitting TRBD2. Per germline, CDR1 SEHNR and CDR2 FQNEAQ (reference sequence). This CDR3 contains 17 residues. Losses at the gene ends were 2 bases for V and 5 bases for J; bases not matched to a gene: 7. The CDR3 DNA reads TGTGCCAGCAGCTTACTTGGACTAGCGGGTATGACCGGGGAGCTGTTTTTT. This encodes CASSLLGLAGMTGELFF.

This clone was observed a single time. The V gene is TRBV18, the J gene TRBJ1-2, with D unresolved. Germline CDR1 KGHSH, CDR2 LQKENI. The V and J ends lost 3 bases and 4 bases respectively, with 9 bases between them. The CDR3 sequence is 13 residues long. CDR3 nucleotide sequence: TGTGCCAGCTCACCCGACGGAACCTATGGCTACACCTTC. Its translation is CASSPDGTYGYTF.

The V and J genes are TRBV6-5 and TRBJ1-1; D gene uncertain. Germline-derived CDR1 and CDR2 are MNHEY and SVGAGI. This CDR3 contains 14 residues. V shed 8 bases and J shed 1 base, with 14 bases lying between them. The CDR3 DNA reads as TGTGCCAGCGGCCCTCGGGCCTCGAACACTGAAGCTTTCTTT. Its translation is CASGPRASNTEAFF.

The chain combines TRBV29-1 with TRBJ1-2; D unclear. The V gene's germline CDR1 is SQVTM and CDR2 ANQGSEA. Trimming took off 6 bases at V and 8 bases at J, with 16 bases between the two ends. This CDR3 has 12 residues. The CDR3 nucleotides are TGCAGCGTGGCCGGATTGGAGCTAGGCTACACCTTC. Its translation: CSVAGLELGYTF. Using reference TRBV29-1 and TRBJ1-2 for the parts outside the CDR3, the full variable domain is SAVISQKPSRDICQRGTSLTIQCQVDSQVTMMFWYRQQPGQSLTLIATANQGSEATYESGFVIDKFPISRPNLTFSTLTVSNMSPEDSSIYLCSVAGLELGYTFGSGTRLTVV.

This chain joins TRBV7-9 and TRBJ1-1; TRBD1 matches at 9 bases. There are 16 residues in the CDR3. Per germline, CDR1 SEHNR and CDR2 FQNEAQ (reference sequence). Unmatched junction bases numbered 7, after V lost 2 bases and J lost 3 bases. As DNA, the CDR3 is TGTGCCAGCAGCTTACTACAGGGGGCCTGGGACACTGAAGCTTTCTTT. It specifies CASSLLQGAWDTEAFF. Using reference TRBV7-9 and TRBJ1-1 for the parts outside the CDR3, the full variable domain is DTGVSQNPRHKITKRGQNVTFRCDPISEHNRLYWYRQTLGQGPEFLTYFQNEAQLEKSRLLSDRFSAERPKGSFSTLEIQRTEQGDSAMYLCASSLLQGAWDTEAFFGQGTRLTVV.